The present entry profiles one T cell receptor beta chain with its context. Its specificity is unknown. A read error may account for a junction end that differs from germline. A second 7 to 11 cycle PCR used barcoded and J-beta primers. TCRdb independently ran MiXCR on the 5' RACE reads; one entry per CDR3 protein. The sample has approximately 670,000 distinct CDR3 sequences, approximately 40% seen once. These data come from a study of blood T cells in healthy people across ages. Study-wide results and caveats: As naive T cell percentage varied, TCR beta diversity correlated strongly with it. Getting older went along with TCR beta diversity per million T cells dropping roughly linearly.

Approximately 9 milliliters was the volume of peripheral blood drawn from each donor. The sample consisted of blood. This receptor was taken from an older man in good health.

CDR3 residues: CSGRYNEQYF. The CDR3 DNA reads as TGTAGCGGACGATACAATGAGCAGTACTTC. V and J are TRBV20-1 and TRBJ2-1, with a tentative D call TRBD2 (6 bases). The J call may be mistaken, given a closer DNA end match to TRBJ2-7. CDR3 length: 10 residues. The germline V gene encodes CDR1 DFQATT and CDR2 SNEGSKA (reference sequence).